A selection of T cell receptor beta chains follows, all from one sample in a study of T cell changes during pregnancy in multiple sclerosis. The table came from immunoSEQ multiplex PCR; TCRdb's copy has only in-frame clones and leaves some out. The table shows tens of thousands of clones, with about 94% occurring only once. This sample comprised CD8+ T cells from peripheral blood mononuclear cells, obtained in the second trimester of pregnancy. The receptors derive from a female donor with multiple sclerosis, enrolled in a pregnancy study. The CDR3 runs from the conserved cysteine through the conserved F or W. A D gene is named only where the DNA matches it firmly. Size tells how often a clone was seen (once, few, many) or the class of an expanded clone, and some rows leave it out.

v_call	d_call	clone_size	j_call	cdr3_nt	cdr3_aa
TRBV9	NA	NA	TRBJ2-1	TGTGCCAGCAGCCCACAGGGGGGGAGGAATGAGCAGTTCTTC	CASSPQGGRNEQFF
TRBV7-9	NA	NA	TRBJ2-7	TGTGCCAGCAGCTTTGCACAGGACTACGAGCAGTACTTC	CASSFAQDYEQYF
TRBV7-9	NA	NA	TRBJ1-4	TGTGCCAGCAGCGCACCCTACAGGACGTCAGGGGAAAAACTGTTTTTT	CASSAPYRTSGEKLFF
TRBV2	TRBD2	NA	TRBJ2-5	TGTGCCAGCGGCCCGAGCGGGGCTAGCGGGAGTCTTGAGACCCAGTACTTC	CASGPSGASGSLETQYF
TRBV27	NA	NA	TRBJ2-3	TGTGCCAGCAGTTTATCTCAACTCCCGTCCACAGATACGCAGTATTTT	CASSLSQLPSTDTQYF
TRBV4-3	NA	NA	TRBJ2-3	TGCGCCAGCAGCCAGACCCCCTCGGGACATACTTTGGGTGATACGCAGTATTTT	CASSQTPSGHTLGDTQYF
TRBV27	TRBD2	NA	TRBJ2-1	TGTGCCAGCACCGACTCGGGACTAGCGGCCAACTACAATGAGCAGTTCTTC	CASTDSGLAANYNEQFF
TRBV9	NA	NA	TRBJ2-6	TGTGCCAGCAGCAACCGCAGGGACTCTGGGGCCAACGTCCTGACTTTC	CASSNRRDSGANVLTF
TRBV6-1	TRBD1	NA	TRBJ1-5	TGTGCCAGCAGTGACCCCGACAGGGGGCAAGGACAGCCCCAGCATTTT	CASSDPDRGQGQPQHF
TRBV27	TRBD1	NA	TRBJ1-1	TGTGCCAGCAGCACCGACAGGGGGCCCTTGAACACTGAAGCTTTCTTT	CASSTDRGPLNTEAFF
TRBV7-2	TRBD2	NA	TRBJ2-5	TGTGCCAGCAGCTACGGGACTAGCGGTCAAGAGACCCAGTACTTC	CASSYGTSGQETQYF
TRBV11-2	NA	NA	TRBJ1-1	TGTGCCAGCAGCTCAGGGCCCAACACTGAAGCTTTCTTT	CASSSGPNTEAFF
TRBV14	NA	once	TRBJ1-2	TGTGCCAGCAGCCAAGGGGGAAGGGGATACAACTATGGCTACACCTTC	CASSQGGRGYNYGYTF
TRBV4-1	TRBD2	NA	TRBJ2-3	TGCGCCAGTGGACTAGCGAGAGGGACAGATACGCAGTATTTT	CASGLARGTDTQYF